This entry features one T cell receptor beta chain sequence. The antigen is unknown. The data were produced by immunoSEQ multiplex PCR, yet TCRdb's version contains in-frame clones alone and is incomplete. This table holds roughly 74,000 clones, about 80% found once. This specimen comes from a study of T cell clones after liver transplantation. Study-level information: Samples came from ITN030ST, which attempted immunosuppression withdrawal within 2 years of liver transplantation. Three of the eight recipients were HCV-positive; the rest had non-autoimmune, non-viral transplant indications. Samples came pre-transplant, pre-randomization before withdrawal, and post-randomization after withdrawal ended. Study findings and constraints: Donor-reactive sequences fell more than third party-reactive ones, suggesting partial deletion.

CDR3 size: 13 residues. V was trimmed by 2 bases and J by 3 bases, leaving 8 bases between them. The germline gives CDR1 SGHTS, CDR2 YDEGEE. The sequence came from a human donor who received a liver transplant. The chain carries TRBV5-8 and TRBJ1-1, with a tentative D call TRBD1 (6 bases). Sequencing used CD4+ T cells from blood, obtained before liver transplant. This chain's CDR3 is CASSFNRDTEAFF. DNA of the CDR3: TGTGCCAGCAGCTTTAACAGGGACACTGAAGCTTTCTTT.